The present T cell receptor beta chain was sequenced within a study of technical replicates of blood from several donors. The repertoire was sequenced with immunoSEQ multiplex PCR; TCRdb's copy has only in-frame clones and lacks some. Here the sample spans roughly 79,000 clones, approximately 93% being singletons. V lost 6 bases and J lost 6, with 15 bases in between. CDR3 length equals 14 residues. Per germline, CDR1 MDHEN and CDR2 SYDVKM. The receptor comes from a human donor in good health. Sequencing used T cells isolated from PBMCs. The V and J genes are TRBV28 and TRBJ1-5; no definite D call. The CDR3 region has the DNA TGTGCCAGCAGCCTACCTACTCGGGGTCAGCCCCAGCATTTT. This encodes CASSLPTRGQPQHF.